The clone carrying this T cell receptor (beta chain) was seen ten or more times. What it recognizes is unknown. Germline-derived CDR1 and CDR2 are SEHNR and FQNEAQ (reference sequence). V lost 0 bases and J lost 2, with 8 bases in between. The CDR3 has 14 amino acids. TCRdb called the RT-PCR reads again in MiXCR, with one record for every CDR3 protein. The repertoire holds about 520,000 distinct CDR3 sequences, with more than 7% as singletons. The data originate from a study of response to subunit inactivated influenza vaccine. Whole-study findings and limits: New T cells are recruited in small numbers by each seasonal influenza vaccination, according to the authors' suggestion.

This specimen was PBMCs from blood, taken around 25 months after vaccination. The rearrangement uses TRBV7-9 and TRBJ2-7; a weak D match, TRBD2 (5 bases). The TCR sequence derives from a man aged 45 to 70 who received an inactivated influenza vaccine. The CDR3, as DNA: TGTGCCAGCAGCTTAGCAGGACTGACCTACGAGCAGTACTTC. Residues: CASSLAGLTYEQYF.